One and the same sample provided the 7 T cell receptor beta chains below, sequenced in a study of identical twins. One entry per CDR3 protein results from TCRdb running MiXCR on the 5' RACE reads. Of 350,000 to 600,000 distinct CDR3 sequences detected, 14% appear once; the ten largest clones hold roughly 0.56%. The same data also contributed to another study, on yellow fever vaccine responses in identical twins.

The sequenced sample was CD4+ T cells sorted from blood. The receptors derive from a young woman in good health.

The V gene is TRBV7-3, the J gene TRBJ1-4; D perhaps matches TRBD1 (6 bases). The CDR3 runs to 15 residues. Germline values: CDR1 SGHTA, CDR2 FQGTGA. Trimming took off 2 bases at V and 6 bases at J, with 13 bases between the two ends. CDR3 DNA: TGTGCCAGCAGCTTACATAAGGACAGCTATGAAAAACTGTTTTTT. This gives the protein CASSLHKDSYEKLFF.

This chain links TRBV3-1 with TRBJ2-3, with TRBD1 as a possible D gene (6 bases). With 5 bases removed from V and 4 bases from J, the gap between germline ends came to 16 bases. The germline CDR1 and CDR2 sequences are LGHDT and YNNKEL (reference sequence). The CDR3 has 15 amino acids. The CDR3 is CASSASAGVADTQYF. In nucleotides, the CDR3 is TGTGCCAGCAGCGCATCGGCAGGGGTAGCAGATACGCAGTATTTT.

This rearrangement joins TRBV10-3 to TRBJ2-1; D not certain. V was pared by 4 bases and J by 6 bases, with 7 bases between. Germline CDR1 is ENHRY and CDR2 is SYGVKD. CDR3 length: 12 residues. CDR3 DNA: TGTGCCATCAGTGGTCTGGGCAATGAGCAGTTCTTC. Protein: CAISGLGNEQFF.

The gene calls are TRBV2 and TRBJ1-1, with 7 bases that match TRBD1. After removal of 7 bases from V and 5 bases from J, the junction contained 7 bases not matched to a gene. The CDR3 is 13 residues long. Germline CDR1 reads SNHLY; CDR2 reads FYNNEI. The CDR3 protein is CASNPTGATEAFF. CDR3 DNA sequence: TGTGCCAGCAATCCCACAGGGGCGACTGAAGCTTTCTTT.

This clonotype was counted a few times. The chain couples TRBV7-2 to TRBJ2-1; D is ambiguous. CDR1 and CDR2 (germline): SGHTA, FQGNSA. The CDR3 length is 13 residues. Trimming cost V 4 bases and J 7 bases, with 11 bases left between them. The DNA of the CDR3 is TGTGCCAGCAGCTCCGGTCTAGTTAATGAGCAGTTCTTC. It encodes CASSSGLVNEQFF.

The sample holds a few counts of this clonotype. J is TRBJ1-1 and V is TRBV18; D possibly corresponds to TRBD1 (6 bases). The germline CDR1 and CDR2 sequences are KGHSH and LQKENI. Trimming left V 4 bases short and J 4 bases short, with 13 bases between. The CDR3 consists of 14 residues. CDR3 in amino acids: CASSRSTGITEAFF. In DNA form, the CDR3 reads TGTGCCAGCTCACGAAGCACAGGGATCACTGAAGCTTTCTTT.

This clonotype has ten or more counts. This chain connects TRBV12-3 or TRBV12-4 to TRBJ2-2, with 7 bases lining up with TRBD1. The V segment lost 7 bases and the J segment 4 bases; nucleotides outside the gene matches: 6. The length of the CDR3 is 14 residues. The CDR3 bases are TGTGCCAGCACCCTGACAGGGTTCACCGGGGAGCTGTTTTTT. It specifies CASTLTGFTGELFF.